This is a list of T cell receptor beta chains from one sample in a study of CD8 T cells in Susac syndrome. TCRdb reanalysed the immunoSEQ multiplex PCR reads using MiXCR and keeps one entry per CDR3 protein. The table includes approximately 180,000 distinct CDR3 sequences, approximately 94% detected once. The sequencing input was CD4+ T cells from PBMCs. The receptors originated from a human donor with multiple sclerosis. The CDR3 runs from the conserved cysteine through the conserved F or W. The order of the fields is D gene, J gene, V gene, CDR3 length, CDR3 DNA, CDR3 protein. The D gene is left open where the match is weak.

D gene: TRBD1; J gene: TRBJ2-7; V gene: TRBV29-1; CDR3 length: 13; CDR3 DNA: TGCAGCGTCCACGGACAGGGGATACACGAGCAGTACTTC; CDR3 protein: CSVHGQGIHEQYF
D gene: NA; J gene: TRBJ1-5; V gene: TRBV29-1; CDR3 length: 15; CDR3 DNA: TGCAGCGTGACGGTAGGGGCCCCGGGGGATCAGCCCCAGCATTTT; CDR3 protein: CSVTVGAPGDQPQHF
D gene: TRBD1; J gene: TRBJ1-2; V gene: TRBV25-1; CDR3 length: 12; CDR3 DNA: TGTGCCAGCGGACAAGACAGGGGTGGCTACACCTTC; CDR3 protein: CASGQDRGGYTF
D gene: NA; J gene: TRBJ2-1; V gene: TRBV6-2/TRBV6-3; CDR3 length: 17; CDR3 DNA: TGTGCCAGCAGTTACCTGTTAGGGGCAGGGACCCTCAATGAGCAGTTCTTC; CDR3 protein: CASSYLLGAGTLNEQFF
D gene: NA; J gene: TRBJ1-6; V gene: TRBV30; CDR3 length: 15; CDR3 DNA: TGTGCCTGGAGCCCCGGGACCCATTATAATTCACCCCTCCACTTT; CDR3 protein: CAWSPGTHYNSPLHF
D gene: NA; J gene: TRBJ2-6; V gene: TRBV4-3; CDR3 length: 19; CDR3 DNA: TGCGCCAGCAGCCAAGGTCTCACAGGGAGGAGAATGGGGGCCAACGTCCTGACTTTC; CDR3 protein: CASSQGLTGRRMGANVLTF
D gene: TRBD1; J gene: TRBJ2-1; V gene: TRBV25-1; CDR3 length: 16; CDR3 DNA: TGTGCCAGCAGTGACCATGGGACAGGGGAGGACAATGAGCAGTTCTTC; CDR3 protein: CASSDHGTGEDNEQFF
D gene: NA; J gene: TRBJ1-1; V gene: TRBV20-1; CDR3 length: 13; CDR3 DNA: TGCAGTGCTAGAGATCTTGTGGGCACTGAAGCTTTCTTT; CDR3 protein: CSARDLVGTEAFF
D gene: NA; J gene: TRBJ2-5; V gene: TRBV30; CDR3 length: 16; CDR3 DNA: TGTGCCTGGAGTGTATCGGCAGGGATAGGGCAAGAGACCCAGTACTTC; CDR3 protein: CAWSVSAGIGQETQYF
D gene: NA; J gene: TRBJ1-1; V gene: TRBV28; CDR3 length: 13; CDR3 DNA: TGTGCCAGCAGTTTATTGGCAGACACTGAAGCTTTCTTT; CDR3 protein: CASSLLADTEAFF
D gene: TRBD1; J gene: TRBJ2-2; V gene: TRBV29-1; CDR3 length: 15; CDR3 DNA: TGCAGCTCTGCCTGGGACAGTCTGAACACCGGGGAGCTGTTTTTT; CDR3 protein: CSSAWDSLNTGELFF